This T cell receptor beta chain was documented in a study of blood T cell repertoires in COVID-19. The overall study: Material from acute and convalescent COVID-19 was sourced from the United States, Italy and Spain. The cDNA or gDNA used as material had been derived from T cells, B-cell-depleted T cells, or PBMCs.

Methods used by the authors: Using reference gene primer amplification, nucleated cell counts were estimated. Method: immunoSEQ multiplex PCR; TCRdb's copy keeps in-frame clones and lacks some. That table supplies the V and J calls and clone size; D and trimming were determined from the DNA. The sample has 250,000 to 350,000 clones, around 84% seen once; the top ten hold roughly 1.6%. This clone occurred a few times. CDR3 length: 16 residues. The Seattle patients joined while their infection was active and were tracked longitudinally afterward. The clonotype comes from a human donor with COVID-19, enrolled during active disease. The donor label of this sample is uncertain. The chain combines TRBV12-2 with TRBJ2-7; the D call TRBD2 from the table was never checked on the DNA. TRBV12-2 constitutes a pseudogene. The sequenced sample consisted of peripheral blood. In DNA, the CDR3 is TGTGCAAGTCGCTTAGGACTAGCGGGAGCTGTAAACGAGCAGTACTTC. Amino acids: CASRLGLAGAVNEQYF.